The 25 T cell receptor beta chains presented below share a single source sample, sequenced in a study of blood T cell repertoires in COVID-19. The table came from immunoSEQ multiplex PCR; TCRdb's copy has only in-frame clones and leaves some out. The sample lists approximately 98,000 clones, around 83% seen once, with approximately 4% in the top ten. The sequenced material came from peripheral blood. These receptors were taken from a woman in her 70s with acute or convalescent COVID-19.

The V call is TRBV2, the J call TRBJ1-5; TRBD1 aligns across 9 bases. CDR1 SNHLY and CDR2 FYNNEI come from the germline V gene. Trimming removed 6 bases from V and 5 bases from J; junction bases left unmatched: 8. The length of the CDR3 is 15 residues. CDR3 sequence reads: CASSRTGERYQPQHF. CDR3 coding DNA: TGTGCCAGCAGCCGGACAGGGGAGCGTTATCAGCCCCAGCATTTT.

The CDR3 here is CATSRGGTSGGNEQFF. The DNA for the CDR3 is TGTGCCACCAGCAGGGGGGGGACTAGCGGAGGCAATGAGCAGTTCTTC. The J gene is TRBJ2-1, the V gene TRBV15; 11 bases are shared with TRBD2. CDR3 length: 16 amino acids. J was trimmed by 6 bases and V by 3 bases; bases with no gene match: 7. Germline V gene sequence: CDR1 LNHNV, CDR2 YYDKDF (reference sequence).

This clone was detected once. The chain recombines TRBV7-9 with TRBJ1-6; 7 bases align to TRBD1. Trimming at V came to 5 bases and at J to 5 bases, leaving 3 bases not matched to a gene. This CDR3 spans 14 amino acids. Germline V gene data show CDR1 as SEHNR and CDR2 as FQNEAQ (reference sequence). In nucleotides, the CDR3 is TGTGCCAGCAGCCAGGGGGGAAATAATTCACCCCTCCACTTT. It codes for CASSQGGNNSPLHF.

V usage is TRBV5-8 and J usage is TRBJ1-1; weak D call: TRBD1 (6 bases). Germline V CDR1 and CDR2: SGHTS, YDEGEE. This CDR3 region has 13 residues. Trimming removed 0 bases from V and 8 bases from J, with 11 bases in between. The CDR3 DNA sequence: TGTGCCAGCAGCTTGGCGCTAGGGACAGAAGCTTTCTTT. Protein sequence: CASSLALGTEAFF.

The V call is TRBV29-1, the J call TRBJ2-2, with TRBD1 matching over 9 bases. The CDR3 totals 15 residues. The trim removed 5 bases at V and 0 bases at J, leaving 4 bases unmatched. Per the germline V gene, CDR1 is SQVTM and CDR2 is ANQGSEA. The DNA of the CDR3 is TGCAGCGTTAAGGGACAGGGAGCGAACACCGGGGAGCTGTTTTTT. Residues: CSVKGQGANTGELFF.

The chain is built from TRBV2 and TRBJ2-1; the match to TRBD2 covers 7 bases. Germline lookup yields CDR1 SNHLY and CDR2 FYNNEI. CDR3 size: 12 residues. After removal of 8 bases from V and 10 bases from J, the junction contained 8 bases not matched to a gene. CDR3: CASQDNSGEQFF. CDR3 DNA: TGTGCCAGCCAGGACAATAGCGGGGAGCAGTTCTTC.

The chain carries TRBV27 and TRBJ2-5, with TRBD2 matching 11 bases. With 6 bases clipped from V and 4 bases from J, the junction kept 13 bases outside the gene matches. From germline, CDR1 is MNHEY and CDR2 SMNVEV (reference sequence). The CDR3 loop spans 17 amino acids. The CDR3 loop is CASSPGRTSGLGETQYF. As DNA, the CDR3 is TGTGCCAGCAGCCCGGGCCGGACTAGCGGGCTGGGAGAGACCCAGTACTTC.

This chain's CDR3 is CASSSGTAGGYTF. The CDR3 nucleotides read TGTGCCAGCAGCTCGGGGACAGCTGGTGGCTACACCTTC. This chain links TRBV5-6 with TRBJ1-2; 7 bases are a match to TRBD1. V lost 3 bases and J lost 7; bases outside the gene matches: 6. Per germline, CDR1 SGHDT and CDR2 YYEEEE. The CDR3 contains 13 residues.

The CDR3 here is CASRSQTGGVDTQYF. In nucleotides, the CDR3 is TGTGCCAGCAGATCCCAGACAGGGGGGGTCGATACGCAGTATTTT. The chain uses TRBV7-2 and TRBJ2-3; TRBD1 aligns across 9 bases. J was trimmed by 6 bases and V by 6 bases; bases with no gene match: 10. Germline CDR1 reads SGHTA; CDR2 reads FQGNSA. This CDR3 region has 15 residues.

The chain carries TRBV29-1 and TRBJ2-2; D gene uncertain. The CDR3 contains 14 residues. CDR1 is SQVTM and CDR2 is ANQGSEA in the germline V gene. V was pared by 4 bases and J by 0 bases, with 9 bases between. Here the CDR3 reads CSVGDGANTGELFF. DNA for the CDR3: TGCAGCGTTGGTGACGGAGCGAACACCGGGGAGCTGTTTTTT.

The table lists this clone with a count of one. The V call is TRBV28, the J call TRBJ2-7; D might be TRBD2 (5 bases). The germline V and J ends were trimmed by 5 bases and 2 bases, with 13 bases remaining between them. The CDR3 runs 14 residues. In germline, CDR1 is MDHEN, CDR2 SYDVKM. The CDR3 here is CASSQTAGAYEQYV. The CDR3 DNA sequence: TGTGCCAGCAGTCAAACCGCCGGGGCCTACGAGCAGTACGTC.

The chain uses TRBV7-2 and TRBJ2-3, with 15 bases that match TRBD2. Per the germline V gene, CDR1 is SGHTA and CDR2 is FQGNSA. This CDR3 contains 19 residues. V lost 0 bases and J lost 2; bases outside the gene matches: 6. CDR3 coding DNA: TGTGCCAGCAGCTTAGCGGGTGGGACTAGCGGGGGGTACACAGATACGCAGTATTTT. This codes for CASSLAGGTSGGYTDTQYF.

This clone was picked up one time. This chain links TRBV6-6 with TRBJ2-3; TRBD1 might be the D (5 bases). The CDR3 contains 16 residues. CDR1 and CDR2 from the germline V gene are MNHNY and SVGAGI (reference sequence). Trimming shortened V by 4 bases and J by 2 bases, and 16 bases separated the two germline ends. This chain's CDR3 is CASSLRKNGATDTQYF. Written as DNA, the CDR3 is TGTGCCAGCAGTTTGCGTAAGAATGGGGCCACAGATACGCAGTATTTT.

This sequence joins TRBV30 and TRBJ1-2, with TRBD1 matching over 7 bases. Trimming cost V 3 bases and J 4 bases; bases outside gene matches: 8. Germline assignment: CDR1 GTSNPN and CDR2 SVGIG (reference sequence). CDR3 length: 14 amino acids. The CDR3 spells CAWSLKAGGYGYTF. As DNA, the CDR3 is TGTGCCTGGAGCCTGAAGGCAGGGGGCTATGGCTACACCTTC. The variable domain in full, with the rest retrieved from reference TRBV30 and TRBJ1-2, is SQTIHQWPATLVQPVGSPLSLECTVEGTSNPNLYWYRQAAGRGLQLLFYSVGIGQISSEVPQNLSASRPQDRQFILSSKKLLLSDSGFYLCAWSLKAGGYGYTFGSGTRLTVV.

The chain has TRBV3-1 (or the pseudogene TRBV3-2) and TRBJ1-1; D is perhaps TRBD1 (5 bases). The CDR3 covers 13 residues. The V end was cut by 2 bases, the J end by 1 base, with 5 bases between. Per the germline V gene, CDR1 is LGHDT and CDR2 is YNNKEL (reference sequence). CDR3 region: CASSQQGNTEAFF. CDR3 DNA: TGTGCCAGCAGCCAACAGGGGAACACTGAAGCTTTCTTT.

The chain employs TRBV5-1 and TRBJ1-2, with TRBD1 identical over 10 bases. The CDR3 length is 15 residues. CDR1 SGHRS and CDR2 YFSETQ come from the germline V gene. V lost 2 bases and J lost 2; bases outside the gene matches: 3. CDR3 in amino acids: CASSFGTGANYGYTF. CDR3 coding DNA: TGCGCCAGCAGCTTTGGGACAGGGGCGAACTATGGCTACACCTTC.

V and J are TRBV7-3 and TRBJ2-2; D remains unclear. Between the trimmed V and J ends, which lost 4 bases and 0 bases, there was a span of 6 bases. There are 14 residues in the CDR3. Germline CDR1 reads SGHTA; CDR2 reads FQGTGA. The CDR3 bases are TGTGCCAGCAGCTCGGTCGCGAACACCGGGGAGCTGTTTTTT. Translated: CASSSVANTGELFF.

The chain carries TRBV19 and TRBJ2-3; tentatively, D is TRBD2 (5 bases). V lost 6 bases and J lost 0, with 10 bases in between. Germline CDR1 reads LNHDA; CDR2 reads SQIVND (reference sequence). CDR3 size: 14 residues. The CDR3: CASRRTGSTDTQYF. The CDR3 coding sequence is TGTGCCAGTAGGAGGACGGGGAGCACAGATACGCAGTATTTT.

V is TRBV3-1 (or the pseudogene TRBV3-2) and J is TRBJ2-1; 7 positions agree with TRBD2. The CDR3 has 14 amino acids. V lost 1 base to trimming and J lost 8 bases; unmatched junction nucleotides: 5. The germline V gene has CDR1 LGHDT and CDR2 YNNKEL (reference sequence). The CDR3 bases are TGTGCCAGCAGCCAAGCGGGAGGCCGCGATGAGCAGTTCTTC. It specifies CASSQAGGRDEQFF.

V gene TRBV7-2 combines with J gene TRBJ1-5; weak D call: TRBD1 (5 bases). This CDR3 spans 15 amino acids. Trimming stripped 1 base from V and 4 bases from J, with 11 bases between. Germline assignment: CDR1 SGHTA and CDR2 FQGNSA. CDR3 bases: TGTGCCAGCAGCTTAGAGGGGTATCGGAATCAGCCCCAGCATTTT. This gives the protein CASSLEGYRNQPQHF.

The chain carries TRBV3-1 (or the pseudogene TRBV3-2) and TRBJ2-7; D is possibly TRBD2 (6 bases). The germline V and J ends were trimmed by 4 bases and 5 bases, with 9 bases remaining between them. The CDR3 consists of 12 residues. Germline V gene lookup returns CDR1 LGHDT and CDR2 YNNKEL (reference sequence). The CDR3 region has the DNA TGTGCCAGCAGCCGAGGGACTGACGAGCAGTACTTC. Protein sequence: CASSRGTDEQYF.

CDR3 loop: CASSLGGTGANYGYTF. DNA for the CDR3: TGTGCCAGCAGCTTAGGGGGGACAGGGGCTAACTATGGCTACACCTTC. The chain carries TRBV7-2 and TRBJ1-2; 10 bases map to TRBD1. Germline trimming cut 1 base from V and 0 bases from J; bases unmatched to any gene: 2. The CDR3 has 16 amino acids. Germline CDR1 and CDR2: SGHTA and FQGNSA.

This chain links TRBV7-2 with TRBJ2-1; D might be TRBD1 (5 bases). Trimming took off 1 base at V and 4 bases at J, with 5 bases between the two ends. Germline V lookup: CDR1 SGHTA, CDR2 FQGNSA. CDR3 size: 13 residues. The CDR3 DNA reads as TGTGCCAGCAGCTTAGGGACATACAATGAGCAGTTCTTC. As protein: CASSLGTYNEQFF.

This sequence joins TRBV24-1 and TRBJ2-3; TRBD1 matches at 9 bases. Germline assignment: CDR1 KGHDR and CDR2 SFDVKD. CDR3 length: 16 amino acids. J gave up 0 bases and V 6 bases, and 6 bases lay outside the gene matches. In DNA form, the CDR3 reads TGTGCCACCAGTCCGGAGGGACAGGGTAGCACAGATACGCAGTATTTT. It encodes CATSPEGQGSTDTQYF.

Note on this clone: The sample holds other DNA sequences that translate to the same CDR3. The rearrangement joins TRBV19 to TRBJ1-2; 7 bases are a match to TRBD1. Trimming at V came to 3 bases and at J to 4 bases, leaving 8 bases not matched to a gene. Germline assignment: CDR1 LNHDA and CDR2 SQIVND (reference sequence). The CDR3 loop spans 15 amino acids. CDR3 region: CASSIQTGAGYGYTF. The CDR3 coding sequence is TGTGCCAGTAGTATCCAAACAGGGGCAGGCTATGGCTACACCTTC.